The rows below give T cell receptor beta chains drawn from one sample of a study of blood T cell repertoires in COVID-19. This table comes from immunoSEQ multiplex PCR, and its TCRdb copy is limited to in-frame clones, with some not included. Of 310,000 or so clones listed, roughly 86% are singletons. The specimen sequenced was peripheral blood. These receptors were taken from a woman aged 50 to 65 with acute or convalescent COVID-19. The CDR3 runs from the conserved cysteine through the conserved F or W. Each record gives: clone size, V gene, CDR3 protein. Expanded clones are given a class, and other clones once, few, many or no size at all.

clone_size: -; v_call: TRBV5-3; cdr3_aa: CARKMCSGRFRATDTQYF
clone_size: -; v_call: TRBV12-3/TRBV12-4; cdr3_aa: CATTSGDIQYF
clone_size: -; v_call: TRBV30; cdr3_aa: CAWNVGQGFQPQHF
clone_size: -; v_call: TRBV6-5; cdr3_aa: CASSYRVSSEQFF
clone_size: -; v_call: TRBV6-5; cdr3_aa: CASSLAGDYEQYF
clone_size: few; v_call: TRBV19; cdr3_aa: CASRARGSYNEQFF
clone_size: -; v_call: TRBV13; cdr3_aa: CASSFQGSNQPQHF
clone_size: once; v_call: TRBV19; cdr3_aa: CASRAGTSGRQGEQYF
clone_size: few; v_call: TRBV20-1; cdr3_aa: CSASRPSSGSYEQYF
clone_size: -; v_call: TRBV9; cdr3_aa: CASSVAPQGAYGYTF
clone_size: -; v_call: TRBV27; cdr3_aa: CASSLGFGTRFGELFF
clone_size: -; v_call: TRBV1; cdr3_aa: CTSSERQGKNEKLFF
clone_size: -; v_call: TRBV5-6; cdr3_aa: CASSLFQGFNSGANVLTF
clone_size: -; v_call: TRBV5-4; cdr3_aa: CASSPTGRTTYEQYF
clone_size: -; v_call: TRBV27; cdr3_aa: CASSRSRGTDTQYF
clone_size: few; v_call: TRBV24-1; cdr3_aa: CATSDGTGPYDEQFF
clone_size: -; v_call: TRBV7-9; cdr3_aa: CASSPTGAGNTIYF
clone_size: -; v_call: TRBV28; cdr3_aa: CASSLDSYGYTF
clone_size: -; v_call: TRBV28; cdr3_aa: CASSLQGDEQYF
clone_size: -; v_call: TRBV29-1; cdr3_aa: CSVRPRGAYNEQFF
clone_size: -; v_call: TRBV7-2; cdr3_aa: CASSLGPDSAYEQYF
clone_size: -; v_call: TRBV7-2; cdr3_aa: CASTGFSGSQETQYF